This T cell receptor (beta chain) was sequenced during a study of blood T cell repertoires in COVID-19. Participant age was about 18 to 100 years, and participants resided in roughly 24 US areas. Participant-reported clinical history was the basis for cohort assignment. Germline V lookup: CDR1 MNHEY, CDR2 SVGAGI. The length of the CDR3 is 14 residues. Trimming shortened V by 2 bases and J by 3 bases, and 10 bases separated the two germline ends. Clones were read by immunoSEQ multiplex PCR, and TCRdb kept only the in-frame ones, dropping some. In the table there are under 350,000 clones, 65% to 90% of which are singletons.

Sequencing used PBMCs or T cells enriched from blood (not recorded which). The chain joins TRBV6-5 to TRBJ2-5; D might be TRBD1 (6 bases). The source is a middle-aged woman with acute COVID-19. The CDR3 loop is CASSYAAGEETQYF. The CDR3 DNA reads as TGTGCCAGCAGTTACGCGGCAGGGGAAGAGACCCAGTACTTC.